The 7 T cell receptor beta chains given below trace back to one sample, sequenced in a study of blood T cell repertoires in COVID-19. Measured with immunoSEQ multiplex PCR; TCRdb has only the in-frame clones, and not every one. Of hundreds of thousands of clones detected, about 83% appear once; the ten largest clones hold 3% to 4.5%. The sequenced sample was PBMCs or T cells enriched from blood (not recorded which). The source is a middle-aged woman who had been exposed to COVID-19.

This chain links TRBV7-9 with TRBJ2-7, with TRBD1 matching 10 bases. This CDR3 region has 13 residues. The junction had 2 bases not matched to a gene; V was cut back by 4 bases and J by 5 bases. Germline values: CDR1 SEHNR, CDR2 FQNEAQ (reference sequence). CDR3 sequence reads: CASSSGQGNEQYF. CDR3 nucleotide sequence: TGTGCCAGCAGCTCGGGACAGGGGAACGAGCAGTACTTC.

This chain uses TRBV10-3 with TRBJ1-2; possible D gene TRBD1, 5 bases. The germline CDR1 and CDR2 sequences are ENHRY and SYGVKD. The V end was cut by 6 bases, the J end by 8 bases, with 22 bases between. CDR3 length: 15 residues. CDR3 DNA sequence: TGTGCCATCAGCGCAACCGGAGGGGTGGTATTCGGCTACACCTTC. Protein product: CAISATGGVVFGYTF.

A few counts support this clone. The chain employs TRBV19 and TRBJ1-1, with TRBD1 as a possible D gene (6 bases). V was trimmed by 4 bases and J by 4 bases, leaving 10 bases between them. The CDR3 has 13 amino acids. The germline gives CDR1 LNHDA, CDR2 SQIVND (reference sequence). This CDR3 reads CASSNPRGTEAFF. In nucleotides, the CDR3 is TGTGCCAGTAGTAACCCCAGGGGCACTGAAGCTTTCTTT.

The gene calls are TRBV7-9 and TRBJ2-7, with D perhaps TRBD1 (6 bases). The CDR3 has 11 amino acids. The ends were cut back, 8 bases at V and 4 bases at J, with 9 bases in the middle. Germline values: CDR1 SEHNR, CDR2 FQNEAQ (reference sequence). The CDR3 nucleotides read TGTGCCAGCGGGGGCGGGTACGAGCAGTACTTC. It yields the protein CASGGGYEQYF.

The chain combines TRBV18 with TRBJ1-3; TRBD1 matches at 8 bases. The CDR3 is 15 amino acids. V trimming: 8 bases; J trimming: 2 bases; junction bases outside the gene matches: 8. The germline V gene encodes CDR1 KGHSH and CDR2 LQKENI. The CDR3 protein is CASTGGQRTGNTIYF. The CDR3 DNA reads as TGTGCCAGCACAGGGGGACAGAGAACTGGAAACACCATATATTTT.

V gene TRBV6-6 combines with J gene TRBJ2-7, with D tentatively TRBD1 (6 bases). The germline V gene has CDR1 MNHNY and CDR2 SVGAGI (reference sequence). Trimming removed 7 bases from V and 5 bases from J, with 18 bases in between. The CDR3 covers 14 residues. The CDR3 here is CASTQFTGNHEQYF. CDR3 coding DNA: TGTGCCAGCACCCAATTTACAGGGAACCACGAGCAGTACTTC.

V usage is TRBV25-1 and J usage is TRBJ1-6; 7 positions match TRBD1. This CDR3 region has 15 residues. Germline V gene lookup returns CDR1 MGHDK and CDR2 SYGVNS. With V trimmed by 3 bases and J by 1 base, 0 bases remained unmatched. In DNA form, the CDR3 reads TGTGCCAGCAGTGAGGGACAGTCCTATAATTCACCCCTCCACTTT. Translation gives CASSEGQSYNSPLHF.